Listed here are 32 T cell receptor beta chains from one sample, sequenced in a study of blood T cell repertoires in COVID-19. Only in-frame clones appear in the TCRdb table, and some are missing; sequencing was by immunoSEQ multiplex PCR. The sample lists 110,000 to 150,000 clones; less than 85% were seen once. The sequencing sample was made of PBMCs or T cells enriched from blood (not recorded which). These receptor sequences come from a woman aged 18 to 35 who had been exposed to COVID-19.

The V gene is TRBV25-1, the J gene TRBJ2-7; D uncertain. The CDR3 totals 17 residues. V was shortened by 4 bases and J by 6 bases, with 25 bases between the two germline ends. CDR1 MGHDK and CDR2 SYGVNS come from the germline V gene. The CDR3 loop reads CASSGPSLITAPLEQYF. CDR3 nucleotide sequence: TGTGCCAGCAGTGGCCCTTCACTTATTACCGCTCCCCTCGAGCAGTACTTC.

The V call is TRBV28, the J call TRBJ2-7; 8 bases are shared with TRBD1. Trimming cost V 6 bases and J 2 bases; bases outside gene matches: 3. This CDR3 has 13 amino acids. The germline V gene has CDR1 MDHEN and CDR2 SYDVKM. In nucleotides, the CDR3 is TGTGCCAGCAGATCGGGACAGGCCTACGAGCAGTACTTC. It translates to CASRSGQAYEQYF.

The chain couples TRBV4-3 to TRBJ1-6; D gene uncertain. The V end lost 0 bases, the J end lost 16 bases, and 10 bases lay between the germline ends. Germline V gene lookup returns CDR1 LGHNA and CDR2 YSLEER. The CDR3 runs 12 residues. CDR3 DNA sequence: TGCGCCAGCAGCCAAGATACTAAAATACTCCACTTT. Encoded protein: CASSQDTKILHF.

The chain uses TRBV9 and TRBJ2-4, with TRBD2 identical over 13 bases. V lost 0 bases to trimming and J lost 7 bases; unmatched junction nucleotides: 10. Germline loops: CDR1 SGDLS, CDR2 YYNGEE. There are 18 residues in the CDR3. CDR3 in DNA: TGTGCCAGCAGCGTAGGGGTTGGACTAGCGGGAGTTGTTAACATTCAGTACTTC. Amino acids: CASSVGVGLAGVVNIQYF.

This clone was seen a few times. The chain employs TRBV19 and TRBJ2-6, with 8 bases lining up with TRBD1. Germline CDR1 reads LNHDA; CDR2 reads SQIVND (reference sequence). V was clipped by 4 bases and J by 4 bases; unmatched bases: 3. The CDR3 has 15 amino acids. CDR3 sequence reads: CASSKTGAGANVLTF. CDR3 in DNA: TGTGCCAGTAGTAAGACAGGGGCAGGGGCCAACGTCCTGACTTTC.

The gene calls are TRBV20-1 and TRBJ1-1; weak D call: TRBD1 (6 bases). CDR3 length: 11 amino acids. V lost 1 base to trimming and J lost 8 bases, with 8 bases between them. The V gene's germline CDR1 is DFQATT and CDR2 SNEGSKA (reference sequence). CDR3 DNA: TGCAGTGCTAGAGCAGGGGCCGAAGCTTTCTTT. Translated: CSARAGAEAFF.

The V and J genes are TRBV18 and TRBJ1-2; a weak D match, TRBD1 (5 bases). This CDR3 contains 13 residues. Trimming removed 5 bases at V and 4 bases at J, with 11 bases between. Germline CDR1 reads KGHSH; CDR2 reads LQKENI. CDR3 bases: TGTGCCAGCTCATACGAAAGGGGCTATGGCTACACCTTC. Translated: CASSYERGYGYTF.

The chain couples TRBV4-1 to TRBJ2-1, with 9 positions matching TRBD2. Germline V lookup: CDR1 MGHRA, CDR2 YSYEKL. This CDR3 has 16 residues. Trimming removed 8 bases from V and 6 bases from J; junction bases left unmatched: 14. The CDR3 is CASALSNSGRGNEQFF. CDR3 DNA: TGCGCCAGCGCGTTGTCAAATAGCGGGAGAGGCAATGAGCAGTTCTTC.

The rearrangement uses TRBV27 and TRBJ1-1; no reliable D call. The CDR3 consists of 14 residues. The germline gives CDR1 MNHEY, CDR2 SMNVEV (reference sequence). V was clipped by 5 bases and J by 2 bases, with 12 bases between them. The CDR3: CASSPDRLNTEAFF. The DNA of the CDR3 is TGTGCCAGCAGTCCCGATCGACTTAACACTGAAGCTTTCTTT.

The chain links TRBV19 to TRBJ2-1, with 10 nucleotides matching TRBD2. The germline gives CDR1 LNHDA, CDR2 SQIVND (reference sequence). Unmatched junction bases numbered 4, after V lost 5 bases and J lost 0 bases. The CDR3 runs to 16 residues. Written as DNA, the CDR3 is TGTGCCAGTAGTTGGACTAGCGGAAGCTCCTACAATGAGCAGTTCTTC. Its translation is CASSWTSGSSYNEQFF.

This clone was picked up one time. The chain couples TRBV24-1 to TRBJ2-1; 14 bases are a match to TRBD2. The CDR3 sequence is 13 residues long. Losses at the gene ends were 9 bases for V and 7 bases for J; bases not matched to a gene: 1. CDR1 is KGHDR and CDR2 is SFDVKD in the germline V gene. This CDR3 is CATGLAGGNEQFF. For the CDR3, the DNA is TGTGCCACCGGACTAGCGGGAGGAAATGAGCAGTTCTTC.

The chain uses TRBV10-3 and TRBJ2-3; 7 nucleotides match TRBD1. Germline V lookup: CDR1 ENHRY, CDR2 SYGVKD. This CDR3 comprises 14 residues. The V gene end was trimmed by 10 bases and the J gene end by 3 bases; junction bases not matched to a gene: 10. The DNA for the CDR3 is TGTGCCAGCCAACGGGACAGCCAGACAGATACGCAGTATTTT. This sequence encodes CASQRDSQTDTQYF.

This clone showed up just once. The V gene is TRBV10-2, the J gene TRBJ1-1; no clear D gene. The CDR3 is 12 amino acids. CDR1 and CDR2 from the germline V gene are WSHSY and SAAADI. Trimming removed 9 bases from V and 3 bases from J, with 11 bases in between. This CDR3 reads CASRPGDTEAFF. The CDR3 bases are TGCGCCAGTAGACCCGGAGACACTGAAGCTTTCTTT.

V usage is TRBV7-2 and J usage is TRBJ2-1; TRBD2 matches at 13 bases. This CDR3 has 15 amino acids. After removal of 4 bases from V and 7 bases from J, the junction contained 4 bases not matched to a gene. Germline assignment: CDR1 SGHTA and CDR2 FQGNSA. The CDR3 spells CASSSRTSGRNEQFF. For the CDR3, the DNA is TGTGCCAGCAGCTCCCGGACTAGCGGGAGAAATGAGCAGTTCTTC. The whole variable domain, remainder taken from reference TRBV7-2 and TRBJ2-1, is GAGVSQSPSNKVTEKGKDVELRCDPISGHTALYWYRQSLGQGLEFLIYFQGNSAPDKSGLPSDRFSAERTGGSVSTLTIQRTQQEDSAVYLCASSSRTSGRNEQFFGPGTRLTVL.

In its sample, this clone was seen once. The chain has TRBV18 and TRBJ1-2; D is undetermined. The CDR3 has 14 amino acids. Trimming removed 4 bases from V and 0 bases from J, with 9 bases in between. Germline CDR1 is KGHSH and CDR2 is LQKENI. The CDR3 reads CASSLSQSNYGYTF. The CDR3 nucleotides read TGTGCCAGCTCACTGTCCCAGTCTAACTATGGCTACACCTTC. The full variable domain, rest sourced from reference TRBV18 and TRBJ1-2, is NAGVMQNPRHLVRRRGQEARLRCSPMKGHSHVYWYRQLPEEGLKFMVYLQKENIIDESGMPKERFSAEFPKEGPSILRIQQVVRGDSAAYFCASSLSQSNYGYTFGSGTRLTVV.

The CDR3 is CAWSPQGSEQFF. The CDR3 DNA reads as TGTGCCTGGAGTCCACAGGGGTCGGAGCAGTTCTTC. This sequence joins TRBV30 and TRBJ2-1; the match to TRBD1 covers 7 bases. The CDR3 is 12 residues long. Germline-derived CDR1 and CDR2 are GTSNPN and SVGIG (reference sequence). V was clipped by 2 bases and J by 10 bases; unmatched bases: 5.

The chain recombines TRBV27 with TRBJ2-7, with 8 bases lining up with TRBD2. Germline values: CDR1 MNHEY, CDR2 SMNVEV (reference sequence). This CDR3 region has 16 residues. Losses at the gene ends were 0 bases for V and 0 bases for J; bases not matched to a gene: 4. The CDR3 DNA sequence: TGTGCCAGCAGTTTATCAACTAGCGGTTCCTCCTACGAGCAGTACTTC. It codes for CASSLSTSGSSYEQYF.

V and J are TRBV29-1 and TRBJ2-1; the D gene is possibly TRBD2 (6 bases). Germline loops: CDR1 SQVTM, CDR2 ANQGSEA. The V end lost 4 bases, the J end lost 6 bases, and 13 bases lay between the germline ends. The CDR3 loop spans 13 amino acids. DNA of the CDR3: TGCAGCGTTGGACTAGTTACCCCCAATGAGCAGTTCTTC. Amino acids: CSVGLVTPNEQFF.

This sequence joins TRBV3-1 (or the pseudogene TRBV3-2) and TRBJ1-5; D not certain. V was trimmed by 5 bases and J by 2 bases, leaving 7 bases between them. Germline CDR1 is LGHDT and CDR2 is YNNKEL (reference sequence). CDR3 size: 13 residues. This chain's CDR3 is CASSSVGNQPQHF. The CDR3 DNA sequence: TGTGCCAGCAGCTCGGTCGGCAATCAGCCCCAGCATTTT.

The chain couples TRBV29-1 to TRBJ2-3, with 7 nucleotides matching TRBD1. Germline assignment: CDR1 SQVTM and CDR2 ANQGSEA. This CDR3 has 15 residues. The V segment lost 2 bases and the J segment 4 bases; nucleotides outside the gene matches: 9. The CDR3 DNA follows: TGCAGCGTTGAAACCGGGACAGCTACATCAGATACGCAGTATTTT. Protein: CSVETGTATSDTQYF.

CDR3 region: CASSFPGQGGRPQHF. CDR3 DNA: TGTGCCAGCAGTTTTCCCGGACAGGGAGGGAGGCCCCAGCATTTT. The rearrangement links TRBV28 to TRBJ1-5; 8 nucleotides match TRBD1. The CDR3 runs 15 residues. CDR1 MDHEN and CDR2 SYDVKM come from the germline V gene. V was pared by 3 bases and J by 9 bases, with 10 bases of the junction left unmatched.

The chain carries TRBV7-8 and TRBJ2-7; 8 nucleotides align to TRBD1. This CDR3 is built from 15 residues. In germline, CDR1 is SGHVS, CDR2 FQNEAQ. Trimming removed 5 bases from V and 0 bases from J; junction bases left unmatched: 6. The CDR3 DNA reads TGTGCCAGCAGCACCAGACAGGGGTTCTCCTACGAGCAGTACTTC. This codes for CASSTRQGFSYEQYF.

V gene TRBV11-2 combines with J gene TRBJ2-7, with 13 bases lining up with TRBD2. Trimming cost V 5 bases and J 3 bases; bases outside gene matches: 4. Germline V gene lookup returns CDR1 SGHAT and CDR2 FQNNGV. CDR3 length equals 15 residues. CDR3 in amino acids: CASSPGTSGVYEQYF. The DNA for the CDR3 is TGTGCCAGCAGCCCAGGGACTAGCGGGGTCTACGAGCAGTACTTC.

The V and J genes are TRBV2 and TRBJ1-5; TRBD1 aligns across 9 bases. Unmatched junction bases numbered 3, after V lost 5 bases and J lost 4 bases. Germline CDR1 and CDR2: SNHLY and FYNNEI. This CDR3 has 14 amino acids. The CDR3 loop is CASSPGQGNQPQHF. The CDR3 nucleotides are TGTGCCAGCAGTCCCGGACAGGGGAATCAGCCCCAGCATTTT.

The chain is built from TRBV28 and TRBJ2-7; D is unresolved. The CDR3 has 12 amino acids. V lost 4 bases and J 4 bases, leaving 8 bases between the germline ends. Germline lookup yields CDR1 MDHEN and CDR2 SYDVKM. CDR3 DNA: TGTGCCAGCAGTTCGTCTGTATACGAGCAGTACTTC. It codes for CASSSSVYEQYF.

This clone occurred once. The chain joins TRBV11-2 to TRBJ1-1; 7 bases are shared with TRBD1. This CDR3 is 14 amino acids long. V shed 5 bases, J shed 1 base, and the junction held 4 bases outside the gene matches. Germline values: CDR1 SGHAT, CDR2 FQNNGV. The CDR3 sequence is CASSPQGGNTEAFF. CDR3 nucleotide sequence: TGTGCCAGCAGCCCTCAGGGGGGGAACACTGAAGCTTTCTTT.

The chain employs TRBV12-3 or TRBV12-4 and TRBJ2-5, with TRBD2 as a possible D gene (5 bases). This CDR3 region has 12 residues. Deletions cut 3 bases from V and 3 bases from J, with 5 bases between. CDR3 nucleotide sequence: TGTGCCAGCAGTTTCGGGGAAGAGACCCAGTACTTC. It translates to CASSFGEETQYF.

V gene TRBV28 combines with J gene TRBJ2-7, with a weak D call TRBD2 (6 bases). CDR1 and CDR2 from the germline V gene are MDHEN and SYDVKM. V was trimmed by 8 bases and J by 3 bases, leaving 17 bases between them. The CDR3 covers 14 residues. CDR3 protein: CASAIGGGGYEQYF. In DNA, the CDR3 is TGTGCCAGCGCAATCGGGGGTGGGGGCTACGAGCAGTACTTC.

This clone appeared a few times. The gene calls are TRBV29-1 and TRBJ2-5, with D tentatively TRBD1 (5 bases). V was cut by 3 bases and J by 4 bases, with 15 bases left in between. CDR3 length equals 14 residues. Germline assignment: CDR1 SQVTM and CDR2 ANQGSEA. The CDR3 DNA reads TGCAGCGTTGAGCTGGGGCCGTGGGGAGAGACCCAGTACTTC. This encodes CSVELGPWGETQYF.

The chain joins TRBV6-5 to TRBJ1-3; D possibly corresponds to TRBD1 (6 bases). This CDR3 region has 12 residues. V was cut by 9 bases and J by 2 bases, with 8 bases left in between. CDR1 and CDR2 from the germline V gene are MNHEY and SVGAGI. CDR3 bases: TGTGCCAGTAGGACAGCTGGAAACACCATATATTTT. It encodes CASRTAGNTIYF.

This chain connects TRBV9 to TRBJ2-5; D not resolved. Per germline, CDR1 SGDLS and CDR2 YYNGEE. The CDR3 consists of 15 residues. The V gene lost 0 bases and the J gene lost 1 base, with 10 bases spanning the gap. DNA for the CDR3: TGTGCCAGCAGCGTAGATGGAGCTACCCAAGAGACCCAGTACTTC. Translation gives CASSVDGATQETQYF.

This clone was seen just once. The genes are TRBV24-1 and TRBJ2-1; 7 positions match TRBD2. Looked up from germline, CDR1 is KGHDR and CDR2 is SFDVKD. The CDR3 length is 16 residues. V lost 2 bases, J lost 5 bases, and 8 bases stayed unmatched. The CDR3: CATSDSSGPRDNEQFF. The CDR3 DNA follows: TGTGCCACCAGTGATTCTAGCGGCCCCCGAGACAATGAGCAGTTCTTC.